A selection of T cell receptor beta chains follows, all from one sample in a study of cytomegalovirus exposure and HLA in healthy donors. Sequencing was performed with immunoSEQ multiplex PCR; in TCRdb, only in-frame clones are kept and a portion is missing. The sample carries about 130,000 clones, roughly three quarters recorded once. The sequencing sample was made of PBMCs. Receptor source: a man between 25 and 39 years old in good health and CMV-seronegative. Both conserved end residues are trimmed from each CDR3. Fields, in order: J gene, clone size, V gene, CDR3 protein. Size is omitted from some rows. Given values are once, few, many or a class for expanded clones.

j_call: TRBJ2-3
clone_size: few
v_call: TRBV7-9
cdr3_aa: ASRLSGRPTDTQY

j_call: TRBJ2-7
clone_size: few
v_call: TRBV4-1
cdr3_aa: ASSQVPGGPYEQY

j_call: TRBJ2-3
clone_size: few
v_call: TRBV30
cdr3_aa: AWSFPGWDTQY

j_call: TRBJ2-3
clone_size: -
v_call: TRBV30
cdr3_aa: AWSRLAASTDTQY

j_call: TRBJ2-1
clone_size: -
v_call: TRBV5-4
cdr3_aa: ASSLMGLAGNEQF

j_call: TRBJ2-5
clone_size: -
v_call: TRBV9
cdr3_aa: ASSEIAGAFETQY

j_call: TRBJ1-2
clone_size: -
v_call: TRBV6-5
cdr3_aa: ASSSADRVTAGYT

j_call: TRBJ2-3
clone_size: -
v_call: TRBV14
cdr3_aa: ASSTRGSGRDTQY

j_call: TRBJ2-5
clone_size: once
v_call: TRBV15
cdr3_aa: ATSSQRYAETQY

j_call: TRBJ2-5
clone_size: -
v_call: TRBV5-1
cdr3_aa: ASSQSGAQETQY

j_call: TRBJ1-1
clone_size: few
v_call: TRBV7-8
cdr3_aa: ASSLQTEAF

j_call: TRBJ2-7
clone_size: -
v_call: TRBV7-2
cdr3_aa: ASSLYRAFRNEQY

j_call: TRBJ2-7
clone_size: once
v_call: TRBV29-1
cdr3_aa: SVGGYGTGVDEQY

j_call: TRBJ1-2
clone_size: -
v_call: TRBV5-4
cdr3_aa: ASSYGQAGYT

j_call: TRBJ1-2
clone_size: -
v_call: TRBV7-9
cdr3_aa: ASSQSGQNYGYT

j_call: TRBJ2-3
clone_size: once
v_call: TRBV5-4
cdr3_aa: ASSLRTRSTDTQY

j_call: TRBJ2-3
clone_size: once
v_call: TRBV11-2
cdr3_aa: ASSSQVGGRTDTQY

j_call: TRBJ2-3
clone_size: -
v_call: TRBV7-3
cdr3_aa: ASSRTGGFDTQY

j_call: TRBJ2-7
clone_size: -
v_call: TRBV1
cdr3_aa: TSSQFGGSGSYEQY

j_call: TRBJ2-7
clone_size: once
v_call: TRBV7-9
cdr3_aa: ASSLGTVYEQY

j_call: TRBJ1-1
clone_size: once
v_call: TRBV6-1
cdr3_aa: ASSEDRGGSAF

j_call: TRBJ2-1
clone_size: -
v_call: TRBV29-1
cdr3_aa: SVGRGLAGAAGYNEQF

j_call: TRBJ1-1
clone_size: -
v_call: TRBV18
cdr3_aa: ASSRGQGVSEAF

j_call: TRBJ2-5
clone_size: once
v_call: TRBV7-6
cdr3_aa: ASSLTGLGETQY

j_call: TRBJ2-5
clone_size: -
v_call: TRBV7-7
cdr3_aa: ASSAINNKETQY

j_call: TRBJ2-1
clone_size: -
v_call: TRBV7-8
cdr3_aa: ASSPLAGGTYNEQF

j_call: TRBJ1-2
clone_size: -
v_call: TRBV6-6
cdr3_aa: ASSFTDRERGYT

j_call: TRBJ2-7
clone_size: -
v_call: TRBV2
cdr3_aa: ASSENPRYAEQY

j_call: TRBJ2-2
clone_size: -
v_call: TRBV5-1
cdr3_aa: ASSLRTSGSGTGELF

j_call: TRBJ2-7
clone_size: -
v_call: TRBV7-7
cdr3_aa: ASSLVGGKGHEQY

j_call: TRBJ1-5
clone_size: -
v_call: TRBV7-2
cdr3_aa: ASSLVYQVNQPQH

j_call: TRBJ1-5
clone_size: -
v_call: TRBV11-2
cdr3_aa: ASSPTGGGEPQH

j_call: TRBJ2-4
clone_size: -
v_call: TRBV5-1
cdr3_aa: ASSIGPGGSAKNIQY

j_call: TRBJ2-7
clone_size: few
v_call: TRBV6-5
cdr3_aa: ASSYQTSGSNEQY

j_call: TRBJ2-1
clone_size: -
v_call: TRBV7-3
cdr3_aa: ASSLFRTSGRFNEQF

j_call: TRBJ2-5
clone_size: -
v_call: TRBV9
cdr3_aa: ASSVGSRQETQY

j_call: TRBJ2-3
clone_size: -
v_call: TRBV5-1
cdr3_aa: ASSFQGFTDTQY

j_call: TRBJ2-5
clone_size: -
v_call: TRBV4-1
cdr3_aa: ASSQDGQYVGAQY

j_call: TRBJ2-1
clone_size: -
v_call: TRBV7-2
cdr3_aa: ASSTRLNYNEQF